The clone carrying this T cell receptor beta chain was counted only a few times. Its antigen remains unidentified. A read error may account for a junction end that differs from germline. One entry per CDR3 protein, called by TCRdb with MiXCR from the 5' RACE reads. Among roughly 4,900 distinct CDR3 sequences listed, approximately 12% were seen once. Time point described: sample taken at primary tumor resection. The data belong to a study of spatial heterogeneity in lung cancer. The CDR3 is 15 amino acids. Per the germline V gene, CDR1 is MNHNS and CDR2 is SASEGT. Study results and caveats: Mutation counts in tumors were tracked by counts of expanded intratumoral alpha and beta TCRs.

The TCR comes from a male donor with early-stage non-small cell lung cancer. The sample in question was lung tumor tissue, obtained at surgery. The J gene is TRBJ2-5, the V gene TRBV6-1; 10 bases fit TRBD2. The CDR3 region has the DNA TGTGCCACCAGTGACAAACTAAGCGGGAGGGCCTCCCAGTACTTC. It codes for CATSDKLSGRASQYF.